These 4 T cell receptor beta chains came from one sample sequenced in a study of beta chain features in type 1 diabetes. The authors reverse transcribed all of the isolated RNA, so sequencing captured expressed TCRB transcripts. This table comes from immunoSEQ multiplex PCR, and its TCRdb copy is limited to in-frame clones, with some not included. The table includes some 150,000 clones, 11% detected once. The source material was central memory CD4+ T cells from blood. These receptors all stem from a man between 18 and 35 years old in good health.

Remarks on this clone: Given a much more abundant clone one base away, this may be a read error. This sequence joins TRBV29-1 and TRBJ2-1; maybe TRBD2 (5 bases). Deletions cut 7 bases from V and 0 bases from J, with 7 bases between. The V gene's germline CDR1 is SQVTM and CDR2 ANQGSEA. The CDR3 consists of 12 residues. The CDR3 loop is CSGGLSYNEQFF. CDR3 DNA: TGCAGCGGTGGACTCTCCTACAATGAGCAGTTCTTC.

The rearrangement joins TRBV7-9 to TRBJ2-6, with TRBD2 as a possible D gene (5 bases). CDR3 length: 17 residues. Trimming took off 5 bases at V and 1 base at J, with 15 bases between the two ends. In germline, CDR1 is SEHNR, CDR2 FQNEAQ (reference sequence). Written as DNA, the CDR3 is TGTGCCAGCAGCCCCCGGGGATATGGGTCTGGGGCCAACGTCCTGACTTTC. Translated, it gives CASSPRGYGSGANVLTF.

The rearrangement uses TRBV19 and TRBJ1-2; possibly TRBD1 for D (6 bases). The germline V and J ends were trimmed by 9 bases and 6 bases, with 11 bases remaining between them. Germline V gene lookup returns CDR1 LNHDA and CDR2 SQIVND (reference sequence). The CDR3 sequence is 11 residues long. In nucleotides, the CDR3 is TGTGCCAGCTCCCCAGGGGATGGCTACACCTTC. Its translation is CASSPGDGYTF.

The rearrangement links TRBV7-9 to TRBJ2-1; D is tentatively TRBD1 or TRBD2 (5 bases each). The CDR3 loop spans 16 amino acids. Germline CDR1 SEHNR, CDR2 FQNEAQ (reference sequence). V shed 4 bases and J shed 0 bases, with 13 bases lying between them. The CDR3 DNA reads as TGTGCCAGCAGCTCGACGGGACCAGTCTCCTACAATGAGCAGTTCTTC. This translates into CASSSTGPVSYNEQFF. Complete variable domain (other parts from reference TRBV7-9 and TRBJ2-1): DTGVSQNPRHKITKRGQNVTFRCDPISEHNRLYWYRQTLGQGPEFLTYFQNEAQLEKSRLLSDRFSAERPKGSFSTLEIQRTEQGDSAMYLCASSSTGPVSYNEQFFGPGTRLTVL.